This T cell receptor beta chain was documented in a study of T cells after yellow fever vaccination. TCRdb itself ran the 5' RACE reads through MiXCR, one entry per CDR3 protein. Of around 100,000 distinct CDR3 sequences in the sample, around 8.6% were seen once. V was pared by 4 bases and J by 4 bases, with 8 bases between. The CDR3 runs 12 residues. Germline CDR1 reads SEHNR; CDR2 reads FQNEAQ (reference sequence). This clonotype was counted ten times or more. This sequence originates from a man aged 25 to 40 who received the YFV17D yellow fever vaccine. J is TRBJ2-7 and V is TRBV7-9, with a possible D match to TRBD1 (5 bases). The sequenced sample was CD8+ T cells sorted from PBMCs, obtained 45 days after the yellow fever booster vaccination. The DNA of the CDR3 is TGTGCCAGCAGCTCCGACAGATACGAGCAGTACTTC. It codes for CASSSDRYEQYF.